These 10 T cell receptor beta chains were all obtained from the same sample, sequenced in a study of blood T cell repertoires in COVID-19 (dated by TCRdb to between 2020 and 2021). Libraries were constructed by the immunoSEQ multiplex PCR assay. TCRdb carries this immuneACCESS record with in-frame sequences only. Its versions omit some clonotypes, under half of them owing to an unresolved V gene in the studies checked, with the rest unexplained. Within this sample are 210,000 or so clones, with approximately 78% of them counted one time only. The ten largest clones capture around 12% of the sample. Sequenced sample: peripheral blood. Receptors were obtained from a woman aged 40 to 50 with acute or convalescent COVID-19.

The chain combines TRBV30 with TRBJ1-2; perhaps TRBD1 as D (6 bases). The CDR3 contains 11 residues. Deletions cut 4 bases from V and 11 bases from J, with 14 bases between. Germline values: CDR1 GTSNPN, CDR2 SVGIG (reference sequence). CDR3 sequence: CAWMTGLRYTF. DNA of the CDR3: TGTGCCTGGATGACAGGCTTACGTTACACCTTC.

The rearrangement links TRBV9 to TRBJ1-1; weak D call: TRBD1 (6 bases). Trimming removed 1 base at V and 5 bases at J, with 12 bases between. Germline-derived CDR1 and CDR2 are SGDLS and YYNGEE. CDR3 length: 14 residues. For the CDR3, the DNA is TGTGCCAGCAGCGTATACAGGGAAACGACTGAAGCTTTCTTT. This gives the protein CASSVYRETTEAFF. Complete variable domain (other parts from reference TRBV9 and TRBJ1-1): DSGVTQTPKHLITATGQRVTLRCSPRSGDLSVYWYQQSLDQGLQFLIQYYNGEERAKGNILERFSAQQFPDLHSELNLSSLELGDSALYFCASSVYRETTEAFFGQGTRLTVV.

This chain connects TRBV10-1 to TRBJ2-1; D perhaps matches TRBD2 (5 bases). V lost 4 bases and J 6 bases, leaving 10 bases between the germline ends. The CDR3 length is 13 residues. CDR1 is WNHNN and CDR2 is SYGVQD in the germline V gene (reference sequence). CDR3 coding DNA: TGCGCCAGCAGTGGTGCGGGTGCCAATGAGCAGTTCTTC. Amino acid sequence: CASSGAGANEQFF.

This chain joins TRBV7-2 and TRBJ2-7; possibly TRBD2 for D (5 bases). The germline CDR1 and CDR2 sequences are SGHTA and FQGNSA. The CDR3 extends over 14 amino acids. V was shortened by 0 bases and J by 2 bases, with 8 bases between the two germline ends. For the CDR3, the DNA is TGTGCCAGCAGCTTAGCATTCGGGGCCTACGAGCAGTACTTC. It translates to CASSLAFGAYEQYF.

V is TRBV6-2 or TRBV6-3 and J is TRBJ1-6, with 9 bases aligning to TRBD1. The CDR3 runs to 15 residues. Unmatched junction bases numbered 9, after V lost 5 bases and J lost 10 bases. The germline V gene encodes CDR1 MNHEY and CDR2 SVGEGT. In DNA, the CDR3 is TGTGCCAGCAGTGTATGGGGACAGGGCAACTCACCCCTCCACTTT. It codes for CASSVWGQGNSPLHF.

The chain links TRBV5-4 to TRBJ1-6, with 7 bases lining up with TRBD1. The ends lost 0 bases at V and 8 bases at J; junction bases unmatched: 8. The germline gives CDR1 SGHNT, CDR2 YYREEE (reference sequence). This CDR3 has 16 residues. The DNA for the CDR3 is TGTGCCAGCAGCTTGGACCTCAGGGGGTACGATTCACCCCTCCACTTT. Protein sequence: CASSLDLRGYDSPLHF.

V is TRBV6-1 and J is TRBJ2-1, with 7 bases aligning to TRBD1. Germline trimming cut 2 bases from V and 6 bases from J; bases unmatched to any gene: 7. The germline V gene encodes CDR1 MNHNS and CDR2 SASEGT. The CDR3 consists of 15 residues. The CDR3 DNA reads TGTGCCAGCAGTGAACACAGGGGCAAGGGCAATGAGCAGTTCTTC. Residues: CASSEHRGKGNEQFF.

The rearrangement links TRBV6-5 to TRBJ2-7; TRBD1 matches 8 bases. V shed 6 bases, J shed 0 bases, and the junction held 7 bases outside the gene matches. CDR1 is MNHEY and CDR2 is SVGAGI in the germline V gene. This CDR3 is built from 15 residues. In DNA form, the CDR3 reads TGTGCCAGCAGCTACCGGACAGGGAGCTCCTACGAGCAGTACTTC. Amino acid sequence: CASSYRTGSSYEQYF.

The chain uses TRBV28 and TRBJ1-5; D possibly corresponds to TRBD1 (5 bases). This CDR3 spans 18 amino acids. Germline assignment: CDR1 MDHEN and CDR2 SYDVKM. V was trimmed by 1 base and J by 1 base, leaving 17 bases between them. The CDR3 nucleotides are TGTGCCAGCAGTTTATTAACTCCCGTTCAGGGAAGCAATCAGCCCCAGCATTTT. Its translation: CASSLLTPVQGSNQPQHF. Complete variable domain (other parts from reference TRBV28 and TRBJ1-5): DVKVTQSSRYLVKRTGEKVFLECVQDMDHENMFWYRQDPGLGLRLIYFSYDVKMKEKGDIPEGYSVSREKKERFSLILESASTNQTSMYLCASSLLTPVQGSNQPQHFGDGTRLSIL.

The chain is built from TRBV5-1 and TRBJ2-1, with 10 bases matching TRBD2. This CDR3 has 17 amino acids. Germline-derived CDR1 and CDR2 are SGHRS and YFSETQ. The V segment lost 0 bases and the J segment 2 bases; nucleotides outside the gene matches: 5. CDR3 sequence reads: CASSLAASGGPYNEQFF. Written as DNA, the CDR3 is TGCGCCAGCAGCTTGGCCGCTAGCGGGGGACCCTACAATGAGCAGTTCTTC.